The rows below give T cell receptor beta chains drawn from one sample of a study of T cells in Graves' hyperthyroidism and ophthalmopathy. TCRdb re-analysed the multiplex PCR reads in MiXCR, keeping a single row per CDR3 protein. The data contain some 360,000 distinct CDR3 sequences, 15% to 20% of them singletons. Sequencing used blood. These receptor sequences come from a woman aged 40 to 50 with Graves' ophthalmopathy. The CDR3 runs from the conserved cysteine through the conserved F or W. The D gene is left open where the match is weak. Size values are once, few and many counts, or a class for expanded clones, and some rows have none.

j_gene: TRBJ2-6; v_gene: TRBV28; abundance: many; d_gene: TRBD1; CDR3nt: TGTGCCAGCAGTTTCCCGGGACAGGGAAGCCGGCGGGCCAACGTCCTGACTTTC; CDR3aa: CASSFPGQGSRRANVLTF
j_gene: TRBJ1-1; v_gene: TRBV7-2; abundance: -; d_gene: -; CDR3nt: TGTGCCAGCAGCTCGTGGACAGAGCTCACTGAAGCTTTCTTT; CDR3aa: CASSSWTELTEAFF
j_gene: TRBJ2-5; v_gene: TRBV20-1; abundance: -; d_gene: -; CDR3nt: TGCAGTGCTAGACAGTGGGACATTGAAGAGACCCAGTACTTC; CDR3aa: CSARQWDIEETQYF
j_gene: TRBJ2-4; v_gene: TRBV7-2; abundance: many; d_gene: -; CDR3nt: TGTGCCAGCAGCTTAGTCTCCCCAGGAGCCAAAAACATTCAGTACTTC; CDR3aa: CASSLVSPGAKNIQYF
j_gene: TRBJ1-1; v_gene: TRBV6-5; abundance: many; d_gene: TRBD1; CDR3nt: TGTGCCAGCAGGACACAGGGGCTGAACACTGAAGCTTTCTTT; CDR3aa: CASRTQGLNTEAFF
j_gene: TRBJ2-7; v_gene: TRBV28; abundance: few; d_gene: TRBD2; CDR3nt: TGTGCCAGCAGTTCGATCGGGACTAGCGGGACTGAGCAGTACTTC; CDR3aa: CASSSIGTSGTEQYF
j_gene: TRBJ2-7; v_gene: TRBV2; abundance: many; d_gene: TRBD1; CDR3nt: TGTGCCAGCAGTGGGGGACAGAAAATATACGAGCAGTACTTC; CDR3aa: CASSGGQKIYEQYF
j_gene: TRBJ2-2; v_gene: TRBV2; abundance: many; d_gene: -; CDR3nt: TGTGCCACCTACCCCAGCGGGGACACGACCGGGGAGCTGTTTTTT; CDR3aa: CATYPSGDTTGELFF
j_gene: TRBJ2-7; v_gene: TRBV27; abundance: many; d_gene: TRBD2; CDR3nt: TGTGCCAGCAGTTTAAAGGGACTAGCCTCCTACGAGCAGTACTTC; CDR3aa: CASSLKGLASYEQYF
j_gene: TRBJ2-2; v_gene: TRBV19; abundance: many; d_gene: -; CDR3nt: TGTGCCAGCCTCGACAGCGACACCGGGGAGCTGTTTTTT; CDR3aa: CASLDSDTGELFF
j_gene: TRBJ2-7; v_gene: TRBV5-1; abundance: -; d_gene: TRBD1; CDR3nt: TGCGCCAGCAGCTTGGGCCCTGGGACAGGCTACGAGCAGTACTTC; CDR3aa: CASSLGPGTGYEQYF
j_gene: TRBJ1-1; v_gene: TRBV6-5; abundance: many; d_gene: TRBD1; CDR3nt: TGTGCCAGCAGTAACCCAGGGGGCGCGAACACTGAAGCTTTCTTT; CDR3aa: CASSNPGGANTEAFF
j_gene: TRBJ2-7; v_gene: TRBV27; abundance: many; d_gene: -; CDR3nt: TGTGCCAGCAGTTTATCGGCCAGACAGGAGCAGTACTTC; CDR3aa: CASSLSARQEQYF
j_gene: TRBJ2-7; v_gene: TRBV12-3/TRBV12-4; abundance: many; d_gene: TRBD1; CDR3nt: TGTGCCAGCAGGGACAGGGGGTTATCCTACGAGCAGTACTTC; CDR3aa: CASRDRGLSYEQYF
j_gene: TRBJ2-7; v_gene: TRBV12-3/TRBV12-4; abundance: many; d_gene: -; CDR3nt: TGTGCCAGCAGTTTAAGCAGGGTCAACGAGCAGTACTTC; CDR3aa: CASSLSRVNEQYF
j_gene: TRBJ2-5; v_gene: TRBV4-1; abundance: -; d_gene: TRBD1; CDR3nt: TGCGCCAGCAGCCATTCGGGACAGGGGGGAGAGACCCAGTACTTC; CDR3aa: CASSHSGQGGETQYF
j_gene: TRBJ2-7; v_gene: TRBV11-1; abundance: -; d_gene: TRBD1; CDR3nt: TGTGCCAGCAGCTTAGGGTCAGGACAGGGGGCCTACAAGCAGTACTTC; CDR3aa: CASSLGSGQGAYKQYF
j_gene: TRBJ2-1; v_gene: TRBV2; abundance: many; d_gene: TRBD2; CDR3nt: TGTGCCAGCAGTGAGCCCGGACTAGCGGGAAAGGACAATGAGCAGTTCTTC; CDR3aa: CASSEPGLAGKDNEQFF
j_gene: TRBJ2-2; v_gene: TRBV30; abundance: many; d_gene: -; CDR3nt: TGTGCCTGGAGTACCCTCGCCGGGGAGCTGTTTTTT; CDR3aa: CAWSTLAGELFF
j_gene: TRBJ2-7; v_gene: TRBV7-8; abundance: many; d_gene: -; CDR3nt: TGTGCCAGCAGCTTAGGGTCGAGACGTGAGCAGTACTTC; CDR3aa: CASSLGSRREQYF
j_gene: TRBJ2-2; v_gene: TRBV20-1; abundance: -; d_gene: -; CDR3nt: TGCAGTGCTAGAGCGGATCTGGGAATGGAGGGAATCGGGGAGCTGTTTTTT; CDR3aa: CSARADLGMEGIGELFF
j_gene: TRBJ1-2; v_gene: TRBV12-3/TRBV12-4; abundance: -; d_gene: -; CDR3nt: TGTGCCAGCACTCTGGGCGATGGGTATGGCTACACCTTC; CDR3aa: CASTLGDGYGYTF
j_gene: TRBJ1-1; v_gene: TRBV28; abundance: many; d_gene: -; CDR3nt: TGTGCCAGCAGTTTACGGGGGAAAACTGAAGCTTTCTTT; CDR3aa: CASSLRGKTEAFF
j_gene: TRBJ2-7; v_gene: TRBV20-1; abundance: many; d_gene: -; CDR3nt: TGCAGTGCTAGAGATTACGGGACCTACGAGCAGTACTTC; CDR3aa: CSARDYGTYEQYF
j_gene: TRBJ2-2; v_gene: TRBV7-8; abundance: many; d_gene: TRBD2; CDR3nt: TGTGCCAGCAGCTTAGCGGAGCGGGAGCTGGGCGGGGAGCTGTTTTTT; CDR3aa: CASSLAERELGGELFF
j_gene: TRBJ1-2; v_gene: TRBV6-1; abundance: -; d_gene: -; CDR3nt: TGTGCCAGCAACGTGGGAGGGACTGTGTATGGCTACACCTTC; CDR3aa: CASNVGGTVYGYTF